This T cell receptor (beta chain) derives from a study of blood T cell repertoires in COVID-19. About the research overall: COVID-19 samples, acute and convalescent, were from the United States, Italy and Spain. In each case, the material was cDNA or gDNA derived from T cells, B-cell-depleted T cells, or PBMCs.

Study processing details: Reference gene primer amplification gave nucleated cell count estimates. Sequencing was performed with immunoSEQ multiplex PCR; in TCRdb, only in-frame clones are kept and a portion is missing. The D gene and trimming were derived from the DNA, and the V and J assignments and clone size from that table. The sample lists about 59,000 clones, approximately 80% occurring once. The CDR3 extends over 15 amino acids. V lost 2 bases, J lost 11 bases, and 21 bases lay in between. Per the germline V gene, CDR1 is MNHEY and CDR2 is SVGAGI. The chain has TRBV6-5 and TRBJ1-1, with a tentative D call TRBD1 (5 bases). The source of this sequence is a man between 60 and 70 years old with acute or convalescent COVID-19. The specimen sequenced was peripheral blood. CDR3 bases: TGTGCCAGCAGTTACGAGTGGAGGGGCGCAAGGGCCGCTTTCTTT. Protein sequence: CASSYEWRGARAAFF.